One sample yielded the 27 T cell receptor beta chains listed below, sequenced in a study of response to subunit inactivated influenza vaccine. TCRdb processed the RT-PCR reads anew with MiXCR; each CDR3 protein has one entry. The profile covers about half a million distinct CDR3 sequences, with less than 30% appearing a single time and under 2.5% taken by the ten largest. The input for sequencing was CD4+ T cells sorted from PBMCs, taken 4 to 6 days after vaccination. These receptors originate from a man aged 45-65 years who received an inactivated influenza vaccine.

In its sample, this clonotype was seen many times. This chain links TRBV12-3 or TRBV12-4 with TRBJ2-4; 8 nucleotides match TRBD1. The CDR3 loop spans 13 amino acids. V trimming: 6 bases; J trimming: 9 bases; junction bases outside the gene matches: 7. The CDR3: CASSLDRAGIQYF. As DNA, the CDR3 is TGTGCCAGCAGCCTGGACAGGGCGGGCATTCAGTACTTC.

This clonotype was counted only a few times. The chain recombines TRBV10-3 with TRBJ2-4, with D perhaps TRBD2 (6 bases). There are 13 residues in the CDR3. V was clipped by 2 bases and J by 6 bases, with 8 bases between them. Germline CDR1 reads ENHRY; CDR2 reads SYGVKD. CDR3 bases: TGTGCCATCAGTGAGGGAGGGACAAACATTCAGTACTTC. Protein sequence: CAISEGGTNIQYF.

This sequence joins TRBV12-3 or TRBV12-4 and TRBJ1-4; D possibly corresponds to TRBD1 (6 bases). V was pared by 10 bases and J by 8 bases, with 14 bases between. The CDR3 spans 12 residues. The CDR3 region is CANREVGEKLFF. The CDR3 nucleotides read TGTGCCAACAGGGAGGTCGGCGAAAAACTGTTTTTT.

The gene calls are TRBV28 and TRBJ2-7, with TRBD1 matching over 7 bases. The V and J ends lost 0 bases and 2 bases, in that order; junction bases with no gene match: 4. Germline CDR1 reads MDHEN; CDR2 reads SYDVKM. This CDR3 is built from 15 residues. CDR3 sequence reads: CASSLWGTAAYEQYF. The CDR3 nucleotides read TGTGCCAGCAGTTTATGGGGGACAGCAGCCTACGAGCAGTACTTC.

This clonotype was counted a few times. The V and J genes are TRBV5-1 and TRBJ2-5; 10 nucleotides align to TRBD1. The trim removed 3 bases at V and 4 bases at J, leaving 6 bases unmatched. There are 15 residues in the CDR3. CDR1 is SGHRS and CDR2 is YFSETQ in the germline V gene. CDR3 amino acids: CASSSDRGRGETQYF. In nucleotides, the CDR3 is TGCGCCAGCAGCTCAGACAGGGGGCGCGGAGAGACCCAGTACTTC.

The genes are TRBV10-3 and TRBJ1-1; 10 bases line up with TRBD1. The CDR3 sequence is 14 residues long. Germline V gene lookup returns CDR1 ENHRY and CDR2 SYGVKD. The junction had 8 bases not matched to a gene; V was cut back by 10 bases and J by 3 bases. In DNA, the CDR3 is TGTGCCACACTCCCGGGACAGGGGTACACTGAAGCTTTCTTT. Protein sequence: CATLPGQGYTEAFF.

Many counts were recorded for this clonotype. The CDR3 sequence is CASRKLAAAYNEQFF. In DNA form, the CDR3 reads TGCGCCAGCAGGAAGTTAGCGGCGGCATACAATGAGCAGTTCTTC. This sequence joins TRBV5-1 and TRBJ2-1; D perhaps matches TRBD2 (6 bases). The germline CDR1 and CDR2 sequences are SGHRS and YFSETQ. This CDR3 region has 15 residues. Between the trimmed V and J ends, which lost 5 bases and 4 bases, there was a span of 16 bases. The full variable domain, in which reference TRBV5-1 and TRBJ2-1 provide the parts outside the CDR3, is KAGVTQTPRYLIKTRGQQVTLSCSPISGHRSVSWYQQTPGQGLQFLFEYFSETQRNKGNFPGRFSGRQFSNSRSEMNVSTLELGDSALYLCASRKLAAAYNEQFFGPGTRLTVL.

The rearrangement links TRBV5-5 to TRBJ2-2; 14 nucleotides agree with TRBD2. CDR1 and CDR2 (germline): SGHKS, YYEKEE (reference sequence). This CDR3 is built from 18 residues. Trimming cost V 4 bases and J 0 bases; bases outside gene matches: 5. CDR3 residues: CASSAGLAGAPNTGELFF. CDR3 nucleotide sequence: TGTGCCAGCAGCGCGGGACTAGCGGGGGCCCCGAACACCGGGGAGCTGTTTTTT.

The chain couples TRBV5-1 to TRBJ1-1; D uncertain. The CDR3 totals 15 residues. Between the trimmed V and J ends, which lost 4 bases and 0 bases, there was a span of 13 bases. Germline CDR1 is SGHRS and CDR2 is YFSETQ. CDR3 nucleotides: TGCGCCAGCAGCAACAGCTATTTCATGAACACTGAAGCTTTCTTT. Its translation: CASSNSYFMNTEAFF.

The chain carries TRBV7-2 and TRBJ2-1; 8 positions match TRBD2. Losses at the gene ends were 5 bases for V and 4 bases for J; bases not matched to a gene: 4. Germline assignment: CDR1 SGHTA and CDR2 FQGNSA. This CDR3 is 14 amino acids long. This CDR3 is CASSTLAAYNEQFF. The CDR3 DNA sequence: TGTGCCAGCAGCACACTAGCGGCTTACAATGAGCAGTTCTTC.

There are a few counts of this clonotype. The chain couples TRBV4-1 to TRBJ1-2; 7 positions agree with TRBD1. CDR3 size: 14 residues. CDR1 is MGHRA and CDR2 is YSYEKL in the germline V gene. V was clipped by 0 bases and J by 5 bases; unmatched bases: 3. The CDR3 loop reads CASSQEGTAYGYTF. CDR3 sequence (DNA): TGCGCCAGCAGCCAAGAGGGGACAGCTTATGGCTACACCTTC.

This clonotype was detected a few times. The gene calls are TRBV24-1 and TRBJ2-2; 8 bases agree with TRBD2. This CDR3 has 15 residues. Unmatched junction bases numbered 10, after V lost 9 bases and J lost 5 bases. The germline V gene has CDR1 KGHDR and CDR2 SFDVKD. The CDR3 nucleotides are TGTGCCACCCCCCATCCAGGCGGGGGGACCGGGGAGCTGTTTTTT. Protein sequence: CATPHPGGGTGELFF.

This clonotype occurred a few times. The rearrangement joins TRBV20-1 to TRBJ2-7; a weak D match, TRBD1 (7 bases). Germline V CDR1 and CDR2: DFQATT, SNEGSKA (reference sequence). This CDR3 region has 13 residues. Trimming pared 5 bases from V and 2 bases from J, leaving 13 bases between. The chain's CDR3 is CSAGGTDPYEQYF. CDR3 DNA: TGCAGTGCTGGCGGGACAGATCCCTACGAGCAGTACTTC.

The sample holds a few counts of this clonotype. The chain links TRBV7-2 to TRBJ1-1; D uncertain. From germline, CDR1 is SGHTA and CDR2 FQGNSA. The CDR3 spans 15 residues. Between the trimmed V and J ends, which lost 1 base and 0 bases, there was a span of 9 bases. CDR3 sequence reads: CASSLVAELNTEAFF. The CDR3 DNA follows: TGTGCCAGCAGCTTAGTGGCGGAACTGAACACTGAAGCTTTCTTT.

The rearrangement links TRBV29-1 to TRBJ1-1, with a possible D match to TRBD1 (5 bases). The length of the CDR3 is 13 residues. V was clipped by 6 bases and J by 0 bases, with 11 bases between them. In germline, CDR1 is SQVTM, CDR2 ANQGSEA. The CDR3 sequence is CSVGGTVNTEAFF. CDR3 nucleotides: TGCAGCGTCGGTGGGACTGTGAACACTGAAGCTTTCTTT.

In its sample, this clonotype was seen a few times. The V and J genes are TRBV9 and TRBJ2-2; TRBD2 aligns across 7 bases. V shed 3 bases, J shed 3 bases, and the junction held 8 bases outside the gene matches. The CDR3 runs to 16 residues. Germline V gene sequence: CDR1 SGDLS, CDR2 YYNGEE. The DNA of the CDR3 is TGTGCCAGCAGCGCCCAAGGCAGCGGGGACACCGGGGAGCTGTTTTTT. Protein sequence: CASSAQGSGDTGELFF. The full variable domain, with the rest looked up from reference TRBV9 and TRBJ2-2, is DSGVTQTPKHLITATGQRVTLRCSPRSGDLSVYWYQQSLDQGLQFLIQYYNGEERAKGNILERFSAQQFPDLHSELNLSSLELGDSALYFCASSAQGSGDTGELFFGEGSRLTVL.

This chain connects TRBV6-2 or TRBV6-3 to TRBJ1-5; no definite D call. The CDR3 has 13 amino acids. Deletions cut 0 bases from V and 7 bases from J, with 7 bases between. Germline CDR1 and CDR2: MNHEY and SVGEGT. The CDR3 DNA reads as TGTGCCAGCAGTTACTCGTCGAAGCAGCCCCAGCATTTT. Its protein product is CASSYSSKQPQHF.

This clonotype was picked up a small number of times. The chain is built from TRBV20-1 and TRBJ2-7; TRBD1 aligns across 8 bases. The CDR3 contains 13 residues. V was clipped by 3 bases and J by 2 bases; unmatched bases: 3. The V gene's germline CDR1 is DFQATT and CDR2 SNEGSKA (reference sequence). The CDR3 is CSASRDRTYEQYF. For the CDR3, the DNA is TGCAGTGCTAGCCGGGACAGGACCTACGAGCAGTACTTC.

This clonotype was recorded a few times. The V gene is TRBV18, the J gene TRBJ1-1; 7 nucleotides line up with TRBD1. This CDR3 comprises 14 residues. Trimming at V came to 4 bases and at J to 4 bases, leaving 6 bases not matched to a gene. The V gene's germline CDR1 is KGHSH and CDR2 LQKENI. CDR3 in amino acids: CASSQTGDRTEAFF. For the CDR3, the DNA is TGTGCCAGCTCACAAACAGGGGACCGCACTGAAGCTTTCTTT.

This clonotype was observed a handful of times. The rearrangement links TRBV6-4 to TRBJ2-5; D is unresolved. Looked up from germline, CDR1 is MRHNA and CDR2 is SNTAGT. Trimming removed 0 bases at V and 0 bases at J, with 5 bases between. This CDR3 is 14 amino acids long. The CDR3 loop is CASSDSTYQETQYF. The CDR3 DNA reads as TGTGCCAGCAGTGACTCGACGTACCAAGAGACCCAGTACTTC.

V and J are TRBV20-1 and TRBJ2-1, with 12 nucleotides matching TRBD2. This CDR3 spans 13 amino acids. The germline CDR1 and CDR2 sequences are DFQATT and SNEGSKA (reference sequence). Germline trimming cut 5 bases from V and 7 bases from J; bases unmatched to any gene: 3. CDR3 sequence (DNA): TGCAGTGCTCAACTAGCGGGGGGTAATGAGCAGTTCTTC. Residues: CSAQLAGGNEQFF.

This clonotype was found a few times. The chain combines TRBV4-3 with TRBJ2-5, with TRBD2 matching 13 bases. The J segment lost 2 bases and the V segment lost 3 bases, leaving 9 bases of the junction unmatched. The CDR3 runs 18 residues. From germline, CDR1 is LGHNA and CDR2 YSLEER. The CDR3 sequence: CASSHRLAGGGGQETQYF. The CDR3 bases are TGCGCCAGCAGCCACCGACTAGCGGGGGGCGGGGGGCAAGAGACCCAGTACTTC.

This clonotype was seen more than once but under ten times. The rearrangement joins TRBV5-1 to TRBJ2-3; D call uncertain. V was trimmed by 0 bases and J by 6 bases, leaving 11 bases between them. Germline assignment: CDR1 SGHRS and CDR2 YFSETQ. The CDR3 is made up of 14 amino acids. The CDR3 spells CASSLAPRPDTQYF. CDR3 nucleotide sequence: TGCGCCAGCAGCTTGGCACCTAGACCTGATACGCAGTATTTT.

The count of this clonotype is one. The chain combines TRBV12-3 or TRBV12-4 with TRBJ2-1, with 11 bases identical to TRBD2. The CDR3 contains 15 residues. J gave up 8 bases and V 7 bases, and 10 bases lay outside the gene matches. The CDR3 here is CASIPVAGGPDEQFF. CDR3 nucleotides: TGTGCCAGCATCCCCGTAGCGGGGGGGCCCGATGAGCAGTTCTTC.

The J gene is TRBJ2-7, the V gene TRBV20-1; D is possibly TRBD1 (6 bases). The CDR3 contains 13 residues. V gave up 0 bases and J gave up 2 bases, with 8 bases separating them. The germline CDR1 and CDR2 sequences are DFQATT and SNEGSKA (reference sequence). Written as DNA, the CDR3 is TGCAGTGCTAGAGACGGGACAACCTACGAGCAGTACTTC. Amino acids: CSARDGTTYEQYF.

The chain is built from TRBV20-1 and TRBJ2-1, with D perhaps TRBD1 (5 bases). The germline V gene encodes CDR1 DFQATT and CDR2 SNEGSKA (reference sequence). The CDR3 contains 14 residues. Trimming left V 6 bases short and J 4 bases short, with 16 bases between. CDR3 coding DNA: TGCAGTGCAGTACATGGGCAGGGATACAATGAGCAGTTCTTC. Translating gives CSAVHGQGYNEQFF.

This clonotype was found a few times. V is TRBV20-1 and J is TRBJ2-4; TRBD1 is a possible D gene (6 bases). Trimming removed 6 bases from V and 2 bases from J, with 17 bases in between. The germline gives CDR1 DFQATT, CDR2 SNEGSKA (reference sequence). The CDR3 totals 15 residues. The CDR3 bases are TGCAGTGCCCCGCGCCGTACAGGGCCCAAAAACATTCAGTACTTC. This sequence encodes CSAPRRTGPKNIQYF.